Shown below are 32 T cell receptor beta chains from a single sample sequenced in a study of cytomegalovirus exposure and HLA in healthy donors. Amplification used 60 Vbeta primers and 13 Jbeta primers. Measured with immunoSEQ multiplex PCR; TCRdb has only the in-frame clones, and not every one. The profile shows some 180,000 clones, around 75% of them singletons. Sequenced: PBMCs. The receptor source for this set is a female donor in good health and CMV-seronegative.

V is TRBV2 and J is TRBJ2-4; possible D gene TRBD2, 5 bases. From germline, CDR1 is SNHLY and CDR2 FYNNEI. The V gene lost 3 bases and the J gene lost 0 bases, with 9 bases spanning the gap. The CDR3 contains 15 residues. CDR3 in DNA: TGTGCCAGCAGTGAGAGGGAGCTAGCCAAAAACATTCAGTACTTC. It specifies CASSERELAKNIQYF.

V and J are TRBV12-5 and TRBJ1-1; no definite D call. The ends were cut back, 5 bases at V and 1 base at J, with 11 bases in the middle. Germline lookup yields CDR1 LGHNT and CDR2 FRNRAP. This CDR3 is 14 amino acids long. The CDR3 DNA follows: TGTGCTAGTGGTAGAATAACAAGGAACACTGAAGCTTTCTTT. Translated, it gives CASGRITRNTEAFF.

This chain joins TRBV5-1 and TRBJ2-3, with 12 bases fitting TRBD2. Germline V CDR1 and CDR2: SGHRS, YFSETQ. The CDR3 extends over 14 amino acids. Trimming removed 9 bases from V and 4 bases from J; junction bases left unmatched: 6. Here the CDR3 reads CATSLAGGPDTQYF. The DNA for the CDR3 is TGCGCCACCTCACTAGCGGGGGGACCAGATACGCAGTATTTT.

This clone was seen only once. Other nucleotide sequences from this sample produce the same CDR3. This CDR3 reads CASSARGLAGGETQYF. CDR3 nucleotides: TGTGCCAGCAGCGCCCGGGGACTAGCGGGGGGGGAGACCCAGTACTTC. The V gene is TRBV9, the J gene TRBJ2-5, with TRBD2 matching 16 bases. V shed 3 bases and J 5 bases; nucleotides not matched to a gene: 4. The CDR3 length is 16 residues. Germline lookup yields CDR1 SGDLS and CDR2 YYNGEE.

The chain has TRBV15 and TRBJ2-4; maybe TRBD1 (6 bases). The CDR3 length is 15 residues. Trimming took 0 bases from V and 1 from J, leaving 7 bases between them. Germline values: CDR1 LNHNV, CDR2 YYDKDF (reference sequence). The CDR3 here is CATSRDRGAKNIQYF. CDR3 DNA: TGTGCCACCAGCAGAGATAGGGGGGCCAAAAACATTCAGTACTTC. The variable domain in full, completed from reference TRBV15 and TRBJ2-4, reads DAMVIQNPRYQVTQFGKPVTLSCSQTLNHNVMYWYQQKSSQAPKLLFHYYDKDFNNEADTPDNFQSRRPNTSFCFLDIRSPGLGDTAMYLCATSRDRGAKNIQYFGAGTRLSVL.

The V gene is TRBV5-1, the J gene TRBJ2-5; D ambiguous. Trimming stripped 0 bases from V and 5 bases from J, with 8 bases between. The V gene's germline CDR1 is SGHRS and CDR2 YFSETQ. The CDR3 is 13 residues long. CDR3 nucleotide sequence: TGCGCCAGCAGCTTGGAGTTGGGCGAGACCCAGTACTTC. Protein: CASSLELGETQYF.

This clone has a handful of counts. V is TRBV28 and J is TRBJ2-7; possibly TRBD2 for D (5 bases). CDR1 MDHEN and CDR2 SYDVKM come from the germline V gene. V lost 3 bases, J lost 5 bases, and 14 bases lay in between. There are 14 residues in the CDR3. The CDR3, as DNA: TGTGCCAGCAGTTTTGAGGGAACGGTGGACGAGCAGTACTTC. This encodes CASSFEGTVDEQYF.

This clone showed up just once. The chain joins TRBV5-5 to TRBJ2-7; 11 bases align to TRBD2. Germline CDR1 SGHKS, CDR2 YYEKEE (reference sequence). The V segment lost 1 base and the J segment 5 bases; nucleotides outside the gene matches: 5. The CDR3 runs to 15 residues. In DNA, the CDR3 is TGTGCCAGCAGCTTGATCCCGGGACTAGCGGACGAGCAGTACTTC. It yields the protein CASSLIPGLADEQYF.

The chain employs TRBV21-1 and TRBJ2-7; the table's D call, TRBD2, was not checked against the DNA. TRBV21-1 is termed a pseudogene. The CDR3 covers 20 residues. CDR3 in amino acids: CASSKVKTSGSVKGTYEQYF. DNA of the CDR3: TGTGCCAGCAGCAAAGTGAAGACTAGCGGGAGTGTGAAGGGAACTTACGAGCAGTACTTC.

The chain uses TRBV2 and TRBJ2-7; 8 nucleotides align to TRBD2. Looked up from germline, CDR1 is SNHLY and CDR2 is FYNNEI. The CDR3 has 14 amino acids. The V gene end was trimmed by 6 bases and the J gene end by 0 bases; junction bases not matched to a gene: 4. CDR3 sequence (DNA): TGTGCCAGCAGCCTCGGGGGGGACTCCTACGAGCAGTACTTC. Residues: CASSLGGDSYEQYF.

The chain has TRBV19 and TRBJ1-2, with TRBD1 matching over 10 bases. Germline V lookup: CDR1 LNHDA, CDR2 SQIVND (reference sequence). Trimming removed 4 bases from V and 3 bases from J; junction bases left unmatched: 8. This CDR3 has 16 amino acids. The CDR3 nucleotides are TGTGCCAGTAGTACGGGACAGGGGTGGTACGACTATGGCTACACCTTC. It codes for CASSTGQGWYDYGYTF.

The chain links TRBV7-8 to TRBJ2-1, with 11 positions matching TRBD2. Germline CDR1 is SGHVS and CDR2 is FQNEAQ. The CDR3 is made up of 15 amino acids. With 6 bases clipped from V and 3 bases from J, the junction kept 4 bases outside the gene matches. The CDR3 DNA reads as TGTGCCAGCAGAAGGGGACTAGCGGTCTACAATGAGCAGTTCTTC. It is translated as CASRRGLAVYNEQFF. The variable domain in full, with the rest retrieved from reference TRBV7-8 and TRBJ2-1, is GAGVSQSPRYKVAKRGQDVALRCDPISGHVSLFWYQQALGQGPEFLTYFQNEAQLDKSGLPSDRFFAERPEGSVSTLKIQRTQQEDSAVYLCASRRGLAVYNEQFFGPGTRLTVL.

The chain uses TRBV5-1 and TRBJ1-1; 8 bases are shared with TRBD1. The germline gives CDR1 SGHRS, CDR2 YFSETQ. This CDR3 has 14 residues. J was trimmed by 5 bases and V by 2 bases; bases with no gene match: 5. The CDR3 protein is CASSLGQGGTEAFF. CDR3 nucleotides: TGCGCCAGCAGCTTAGGACAGGGAGGAACTGAAGCTTTCTTT.

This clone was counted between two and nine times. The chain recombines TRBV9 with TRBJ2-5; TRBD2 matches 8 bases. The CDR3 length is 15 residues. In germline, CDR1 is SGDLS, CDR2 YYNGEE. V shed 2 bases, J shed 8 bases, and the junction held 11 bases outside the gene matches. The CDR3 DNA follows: TGTGCCAGCAGCGTGGGTACGGGGGGGCCCAGAACCCAGTACTTC. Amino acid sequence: CASSVGTGGPRTQYF.

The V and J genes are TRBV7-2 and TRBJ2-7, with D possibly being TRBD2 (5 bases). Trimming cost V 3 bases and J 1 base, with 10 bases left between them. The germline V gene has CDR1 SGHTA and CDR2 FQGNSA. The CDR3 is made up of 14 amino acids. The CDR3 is CASSFRTSSYEQYF. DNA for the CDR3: TGTGCCAGCAGCTTCCGGACTTCATCCTACGAGCAGTACTTC.

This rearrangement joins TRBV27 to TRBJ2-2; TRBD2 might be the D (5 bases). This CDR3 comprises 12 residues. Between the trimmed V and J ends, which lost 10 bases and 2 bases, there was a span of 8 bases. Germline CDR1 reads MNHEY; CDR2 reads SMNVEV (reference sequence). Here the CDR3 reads CAILGNTGELFF. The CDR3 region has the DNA TGTGCCATACTAGGTAACACCGGGGAGCTGTTTTTT.

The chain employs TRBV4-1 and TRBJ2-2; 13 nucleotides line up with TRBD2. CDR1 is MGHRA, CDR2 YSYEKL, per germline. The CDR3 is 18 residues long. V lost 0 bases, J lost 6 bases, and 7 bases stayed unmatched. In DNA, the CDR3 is TGCGCCAGCAGCCAAGATCGATGGACTAGCGGGAGTGCCGGGGAGCTGTTTTTT. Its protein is CASSQDRWTSGSAGELFF.

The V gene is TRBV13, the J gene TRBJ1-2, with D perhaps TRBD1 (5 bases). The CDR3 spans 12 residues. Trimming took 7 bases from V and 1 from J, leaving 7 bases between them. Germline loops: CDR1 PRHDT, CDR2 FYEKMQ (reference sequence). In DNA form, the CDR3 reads TGTGCCAGCACAGGGAATAACTATGGCTACACCTTC. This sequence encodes CASTGNNYGYTF.

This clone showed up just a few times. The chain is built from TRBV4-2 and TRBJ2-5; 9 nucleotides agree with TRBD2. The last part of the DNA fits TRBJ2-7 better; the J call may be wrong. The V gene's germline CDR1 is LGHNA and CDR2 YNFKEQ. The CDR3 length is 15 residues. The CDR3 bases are TGTGCCAGCAGCCAAGGCAATAGCGGGAGATCCGAGCAGTACTTC. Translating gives CASSQGNSGRSEQYF.

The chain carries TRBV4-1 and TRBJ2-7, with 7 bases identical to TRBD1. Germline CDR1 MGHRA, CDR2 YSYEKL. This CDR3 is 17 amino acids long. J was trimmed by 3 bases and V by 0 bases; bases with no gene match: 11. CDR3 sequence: CASSQDLWGQHFYEQYF. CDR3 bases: TGCGCCAGCAGCCAAGATTTGTGGGGACAGCATTTCTACGAGCAGTACTTC.

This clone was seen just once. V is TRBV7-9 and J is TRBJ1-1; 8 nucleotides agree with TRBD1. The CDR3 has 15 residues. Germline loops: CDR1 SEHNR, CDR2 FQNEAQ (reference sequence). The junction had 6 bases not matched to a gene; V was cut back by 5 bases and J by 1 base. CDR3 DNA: TGTGCCAGCAGCCCAACGGGACAGGCGAACACTGAAGCTTTCTTT. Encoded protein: CASSPTGQANTEAFF.

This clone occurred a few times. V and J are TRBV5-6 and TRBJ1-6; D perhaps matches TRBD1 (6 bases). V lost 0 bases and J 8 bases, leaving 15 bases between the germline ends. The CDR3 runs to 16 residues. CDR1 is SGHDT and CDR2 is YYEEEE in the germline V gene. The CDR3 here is CASSLGRGAGDSPLHF. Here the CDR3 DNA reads TGTGCCAGCAGCTTGGGTCGGGGGGCGGGTGATTCACCCCTCCACTTT.

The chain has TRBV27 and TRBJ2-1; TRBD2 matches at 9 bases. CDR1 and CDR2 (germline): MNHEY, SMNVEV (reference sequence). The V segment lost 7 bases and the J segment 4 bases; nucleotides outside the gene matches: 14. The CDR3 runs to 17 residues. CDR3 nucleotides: TGTGCCAGCATCCTATCCCTAGCGGGACACGTTTACAATGAGCAGTTCTTC. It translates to CASILSLAGHVYNEQFF.

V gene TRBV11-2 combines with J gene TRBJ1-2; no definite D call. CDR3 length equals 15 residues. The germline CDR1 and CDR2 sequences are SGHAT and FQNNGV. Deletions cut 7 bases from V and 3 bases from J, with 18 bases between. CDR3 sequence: CASTRLDLGYYGYTF. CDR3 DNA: TGTGCCAGCACCCGACTGGACTTGGGCTACTATGGCTACACCTTC.

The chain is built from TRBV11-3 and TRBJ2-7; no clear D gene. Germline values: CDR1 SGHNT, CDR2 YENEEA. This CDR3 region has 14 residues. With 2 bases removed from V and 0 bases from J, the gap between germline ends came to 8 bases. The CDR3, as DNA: TGTGCCAGCAGCTTATGGCCAGTCTCCTACGAGCAGTACTTC. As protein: CASSLWPVSYEQYF.

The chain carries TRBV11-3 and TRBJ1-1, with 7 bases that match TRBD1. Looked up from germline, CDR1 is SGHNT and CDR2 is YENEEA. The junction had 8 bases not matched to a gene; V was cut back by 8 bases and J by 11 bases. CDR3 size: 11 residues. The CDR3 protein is CASGRQGSAFF. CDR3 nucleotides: TGTGCCAGCGGGCGACAGGGTTCCGCTTTCTTT.

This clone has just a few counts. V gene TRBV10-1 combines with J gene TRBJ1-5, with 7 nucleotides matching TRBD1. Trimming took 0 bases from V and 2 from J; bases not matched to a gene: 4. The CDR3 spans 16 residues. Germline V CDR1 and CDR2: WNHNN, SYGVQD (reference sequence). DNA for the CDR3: TGCGCCAGCAGTGAGTCGGGGACAGCGCGCAATCAGCCCCAGCATTTT. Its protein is CASSESGTARNQPQHF.

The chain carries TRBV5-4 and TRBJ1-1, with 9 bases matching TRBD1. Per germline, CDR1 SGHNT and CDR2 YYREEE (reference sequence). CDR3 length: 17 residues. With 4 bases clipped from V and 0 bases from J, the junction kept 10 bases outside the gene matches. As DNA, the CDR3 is TGTGCCAGCAGCGACGTCCCGGGACAGGGAATGAACACTGAAGCTTTCTTT. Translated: CASSDVPGQGMNTEAFF.

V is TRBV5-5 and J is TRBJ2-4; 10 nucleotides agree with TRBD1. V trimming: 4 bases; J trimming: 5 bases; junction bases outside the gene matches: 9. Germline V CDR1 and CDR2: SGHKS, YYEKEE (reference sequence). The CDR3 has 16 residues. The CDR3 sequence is CASSRDRGPGENIQYF. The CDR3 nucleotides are TGTGCCAGCAGCCGGGACAGGGGTCCCGGGGAAAACATTCAGTACTTC. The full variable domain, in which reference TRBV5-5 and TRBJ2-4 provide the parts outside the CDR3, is DAGVTQSPTHLIKTRGQQVTLRCSPISGHKSVSWYQQVLGQGPQFIFQYYEKEERGRGNFPDRFSARQFPNYSSELNVNALLLGDSALYLCASSRDRGPGENIQYFGAGTRLSVL.

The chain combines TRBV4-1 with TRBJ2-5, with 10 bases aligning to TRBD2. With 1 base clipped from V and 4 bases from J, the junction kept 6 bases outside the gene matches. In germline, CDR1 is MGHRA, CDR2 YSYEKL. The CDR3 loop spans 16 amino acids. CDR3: CASSQVFTSGVETQYF. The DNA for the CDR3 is TGCGCCAGCAGCCAAGTCTTCACTAGCGGGGTAGAGACCCAGTACTTC.

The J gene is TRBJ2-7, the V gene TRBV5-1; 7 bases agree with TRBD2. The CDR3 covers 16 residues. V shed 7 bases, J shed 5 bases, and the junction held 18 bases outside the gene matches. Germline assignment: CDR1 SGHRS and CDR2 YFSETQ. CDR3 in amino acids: CASHSSRGLDMDEQYF. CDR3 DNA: TGCGCCAGCCACTCCAGTCGTGGACTAGATATGGACGAGCAGTACTTC.

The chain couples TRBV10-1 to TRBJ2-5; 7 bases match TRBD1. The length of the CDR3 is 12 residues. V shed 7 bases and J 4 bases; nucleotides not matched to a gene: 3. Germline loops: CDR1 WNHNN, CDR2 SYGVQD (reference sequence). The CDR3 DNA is TGCGCCAGCAAGGCAGGGGGAGAGACCCAGTACTTC. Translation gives CASKAGGETQYF.